Included here is one T cell receptor (beta chain) sequence, with context. What antigen it recognizes has not been identified. Base qualities are missing; no much larger clone stands one base away. Healthy controls were roughly 20 blood donors whose buffy coats were used, with a median age of around 60 years (range about 20-70) and 55% female. CD4+ and CD8+ cells were isolated by positive magnetic bead selection on an AutoMACS, and purity was checked by flow cytometry. Isolation of peripheral blood mononuclear cells was done through Ficoll-Paque PLUS density gradient separation. DNA from CD4-enriched, CD8-enriched or PBMC samples was extracted using Nucleospin Tissue or Tissue XS kits and then quantified on a Qubit 2.0 fluorometer. TCRB CDR3 sequencing used the immunoSEQ assay on genomic DNA. The source study handled its data this way. The analyses included only productive TCRB rearrangements. Clonality was calculated as a Shannon entropy-based productive clonality index, and a clone was defined by a unique TCRB CDR3 sequence. The template counts of each clone relative to the total templates per sample were used to calculate repertoire overlap between two samples. A correlation with a Spearman r of around 0.6 was found between V-gene usage by flow cytometry and V-gene usage by TCRB sequencing. TCRdb mirrors the immuneACCESS table, restricted to in-frame sequences. Some clones are absent from its copies; in checked studies, under half trace to an unresolved V gene, and the reason for the others is unknown. Clone size and V and J calls were adopted from that table, with D and trimming inferred from the DNA. The sample table contains some 40,000 clones; only one count was recorded for approximately 80% of them. The ten top clones hold roughly 3.2% of the sample.

The sample belongs to a study of somatic mutations in cytotoxic T cells in rheumatoid arthritis (dated by TCRdb to about 2017). Notes on the research overall: Some T-cell populations stained with V beta antibodies were sorted by flow on a FACSAria II or Sony SH800 to nearly 100% purity, with sorted V beta1+ cells additionally subjected to TCRB sequencing. Whether expanded CD8+ T-cell clones in untreated, newly diagnosed rheumatoid arthritis carry somatic mutations was the study question, and clonality was characterized with TCRB deep sequencing. TCRB deep sequencing was performed for 55 to 65 rheumatoid arthritis patients and approximately 20 healthy controls. Patients and controls did not essentially differ in median age, which was nearly identical between the groups. Overall results and qualifications from the work: The expanded CD8+ clones had unknown antigen targets, and not appearing in virus-specific databases did not rule out that they were virus-specific. In patients, CD8+ clonality rose with age (Spearman r of about 0.51), which was not the case in healthy controls. The slight underrepresentation of TRBV07 in patients was not corrected for multiple comparisons. CD8+ T-cell clonality did not differ significantly between rheumatoid arthritis patients and age-matched healthy controls. Several identical CD8+ TCRB sequences were found in both blood and synovial fluid, and in about an eighth of the 65 patients the largest CD8+ clone exceeded 20% of CD8+ cells.

CDR1 MGHRA and CDR2 YSYEKL were looked up in the germline V gene. The CDR3 holds 16 amino acids from the cysteine to the phenylalanine. CDR3 DNA only is kept here, 48 bases in frame from base 1. A distance of 13 bases separates the germline ends of V and J, which lose 1 base and 1 base respectively. Here the chain combines TRBV4-1 and TRBJ1-1; a confident D gene designation cannot be given. The receptor was isolated from a man aged 35 to 55 in good health. The source material was CD8+ T cells sorted from blood. The sequence in DNA is TGCGCCAGCAGCCAAGTCAACTTGGGTTGGAACACTGAAGCTTTCTTT. This gives the protein CASSQVNLGWNTEAFF.